A selection of T cell receptor beta chains follows, all from one sample in a study of shared clonotypes between healthy human individuals. Only in-frame clones appear in the TCRdb table, and some are missing; sequencing was by immunoSEQ multiplex PCR. The table includes about 330,000 clones, roughly 87% detected once. Sequenced material: memory CD8+ T cells sorted from blood. The receptors here all came from a young man in good health. CDR3s include the opening cysteine and the closing phenylalanine or tryptophan. A D gene is named only where the DNA matches it firmly. Size is omitted from some rows. Given values are once, few, many or a class for expanded clones.

>NA|TRBJ1-1|TRBV7-9|NA
TGTGCCAGCAGCTCCCCGGTGGGGCAAGGGAACACTGAAGCTTTCTTT
CASSSPVGQGNTEAFF
>NA|TRBJ2-7|TRBV30|TRBD1
TGTGCCTGGAGGACAGGGGACAGCTCCTACGAGCAGTACTTC
CAWRTGDSSYEQYF
>NA|TRBJ1-1|TRBV28|NA
TGTGCCAGGGCAGGCGGGGGGCAGGACACTGAAGCTTTCTTT
CARAGGGQDTEAFF
>once|TRBJ2-7|TRBV27|NA
TGTGCCAGCAGTTTATCGGGCAACTCCTACGAGCAGTACTTC
CASSLSGNSYEQYF
>NA|TRBJ2-7|TRBV7-9|TRBD1
TGTGCCAGCAGCAACCGGGACAGGGGGTTTTACGAGCAGTACTTC
CASSNRDRGFYEQYF
>NA|TRBJ1-2|TRBV18|TRBD1
TGTGCCAGCTCACCCGTAACAGGGGGCAATGGCTACACCTTC
CASSPVTGGNGYTF
>many|TRBJ2-7|TRBV19|NA
TGTGCCAGTAGTATGACAGGAAACTCCTACGAGCAGTACTTC
CASSMTGNSYEQYF
>NA|TRBJ2-3|TRBV28|NA
TGTGCCAGCAGTCCTCAGGGCATGGCGCTCCAAGATACGCAGTATTTT
CASSPQGMALQDTQYF
>once|TRBJ2-5|TRBV2|NA
TGTGCCAGCAGTGACTCGGAGACCCAGTACTTC
CASSDSETQYF
>NA|TRBJ2-3|TRBV5-6|NA
TGTGCCAGCAGCTTGGCCAGTAGCACAGATACGCAGTATTTT
CASSLASSTDTQYF
>NA|TRBJ2-7|TRBV18|TRBD1
TGTGCCAGCTCAGCTAAATTCCGGGACAGGGGATCCTACGAGCAGTACTTC
CASSAKFRDRGSYEQYF
>NA|TRBJ2-7|TRBV10-3|TRBD1
TGTGCCATCAGTGAGGGGACAGGGAACGAGCAGTACTTC
CAISEGTGNEQYF
>NA|TRBJ2-7|TRBV28|TRBD2
TGTGCCAGCATCGCGGGGGGGAACCCCTACGAGCAGTACTTC
CASIAGGNPYEQYF
>NA|TRBJ2-2|TRBV7-9|NA
TGTGCCAGCAGCTTAGTACTTCGGAGCACCGGGGAGCTGTTTTTT
CASSLVLRSTGELFF
>NA|TRBJ2-1|TRBV13|TRBD2
TGTGCCAGCAGCCCCAACCGCCCCCCCCGCGGGGGCTCCTACAATGAGCAGTTCTTC
CASSPNRPPRGGSYNEQFF
>NA|TRBJ1-2|TRBV27|NA
TGTGCCAGCAGGACCCTCTCGCAACTCTCGGATGGCTACACCTTC
CASRTLSQLSDGYTF
>NA|TRBJ1-5|TRBV27|NA
TGTGCCAGCAGTTCTCGGGGAATTTTGCCCCAGCATTTT
CASSSRGILPQHF
>NA|TRBJ2-7|TRBV6-1|NA
TGTGCCAGCACCCCACCGGGCCCCGGCGTATACGAGCAGTACTTC
CASTPPGPGVYEQYF